The clone carrying this T cell receptor (beta chain) has only a few counts. This specimen belongs to a study of early T cells in non-severe SARS-CoV-2 infection. Background on the study: Chains stayed unpaired after sequencing of bulk RNA from unsorted whole blood.

The CDR3 covers 17 residues. V was shortened by 3 bases and J by 0 bases, with 15 bases between the two germline ends. Attachment of unique molecular identifiers was made to individual cDNA molecules. One entry per CDR3 protein results from TCRdb running MiXCR on the 5' RACE reads. The sample yields roughly 40,000 distinct CDR3 sequences, approximately 6.1% seen once. Sequencing was done on a sample of whole blood. The V gene is TRBV12-3 or TRBV12-4, the J gene TRBJ1-5; D gene uncertain. The sequence derives from an adult who was a healthcare worker with PCR-confirmed SARS-CoV-2 infection or an uninfected control (not recorded which). CDR3 loop: CASSFDVTAYSNQPQHF. In DNA form, the CDR3 reads TGTGCCAGCAGTTTCGACGTGACGGCTTATAGCAATCAGCCCCAGCATTTT.